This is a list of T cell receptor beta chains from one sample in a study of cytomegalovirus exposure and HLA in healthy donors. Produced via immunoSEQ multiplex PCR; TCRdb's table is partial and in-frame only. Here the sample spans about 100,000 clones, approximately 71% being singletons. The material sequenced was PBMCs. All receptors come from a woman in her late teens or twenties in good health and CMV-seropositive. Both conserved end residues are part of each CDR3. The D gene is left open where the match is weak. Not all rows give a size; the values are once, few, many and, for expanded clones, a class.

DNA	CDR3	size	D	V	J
TGTGCCAGCAGCCCTCGGACTAGCGGGAACAATGAGCAGTTCTTC	CASSPRTSGNNEQFF	NA	TRBD2	TRBV7-8	TRBJ2-1
TGCGCCAGCAGCTTGATTCCGGGCCTAGCATTCCGCTCCTACGAGCAGTACTTC	CASSLIPGLAFRSYEQYF	few	NA	TRBV5-1	TRBJ2-7
TGTGCCAGCAGCTTTCCCCAGCGGGGGGGCACAGATACGCAGTATTTT	CASSFPQRGGTDTQYF	NA	TRBD2	TRBV5-4	TRBJ2-3
TGTGCCAGCAGGATCCGGGGGGGCCGGACCGGGGAGCTGTTTTTT	CASRIRGGRTGELFF	once	TRBD2	TRBV11-2	TRBJ2-2
TGTGCCAGCAGTTTAGGGGATTTGGGGGCGTCCGGTCAGCCCCAGCATTTT	CASSLGDLGASGQPQHF	NA	NA	TRBV28	TRBJ1-5
TGTGCCAGCAGTTACTCGAGGACTCTCACAGATACGCAGTATTTT	CASSYSRTLTDTQYF	NA	NA	TRBV6-5	TRBJ2-3
TGTGCCAGCAGCCCCAGGGGCGGGGGGGTACCAGATACGCAGTATTTT	CASSPRGGGVPDTQYF	few	TRBD2	TRBV5-4	TRBJ2-3
TGTGCCAGCAGCTTAGTTCTAGGGGTGCGGTCTGAAGCTTTCTTT	CASSLVLGVRSEAFF	NA	NA	TRBV7-6	TRBJ1-1
TGTGCCAGCAGCCAATCTCCCCAGCTAGCGGGAGGGCACAATGAGCAGTTCTTC	CASSQSPQLAGGHNEQFF	NA	TRBD2	TRBV4-2	TRBJ2-1
TGTGCCAGCAGCCCGGCGGGAGACTATGGCTACACCTTC	CASSPAGDYGYTF	few	NA	TRBV11-2	TRBJ1-2
TGTGCGTCGGACAGGCGATCCTATGGCTACACCTTC	CASDRRSYGYTF	few	TRBD1	TRBV30	TRBJ1-2
TGTGCCAGCAGCGCGCCACTAGCGGGAGCCCCCGCCGGGGAGCTGTTTTTT	CASSAPLAGAPAGELFF	NA	TRBD2	TRBV9	TRBJ2-2
TGTGCCAGCAGGGTTAGCGGGAGTTTCTACGAGCAGTACTTC	CASRVSGSFYEQYF	NA	TRBD2	TRBV6-5	TRBJ2-7
TGTGCCAGCAGCCTCAGGGGAGGGGCATATGAAAAACTGTTTTTT	CASSLRGGAYEKLFF	NA	NA	TRBV6-1	TRBJ1-4
TGCAGCGGGGCCGACACTGAAGCTTTCTTT	CSGADTEAFF	NA	NA	TRBV29-1	TRBJ1-1
TGTGCCAGCAGCACCGAGGCCCCCCCTTTCGAGCAGTACTTC	CASSTEAPPFEQYF	NA	NA	TRBV5-4	TRBJ2-7
TGTGCCAGCAGCTTAGGGTCGGGACAGGGTCCCCATGAGCAGTTCTTC	CASSLGSGQGPHEQFF	NA	TRBD1	TRBV11-1	TRBJ2-1
TGTGCCAGCAGTTTATCGAGCACTCAACCGCGGGGCTACACCTTC	CASSLSSTQPRGYTF	NA	NA	TRBV27	TRBJ1-2
TGTGCCAGCAGCCCAGACAGGGGGATGAACACTGAAGCTTTCTTT	CASSPDRGMNTEAFF	NA	TRBD1	TRBV9	TRBJ1-1
TGTGCCAGCAGCTTAGGGCAGTCTTGGGAGCAGTACTTC	CASSLGQSWEQYF	NA	NA	TRBV7-2	TRBJ2-7
TGTGCCAGCAGCCTGCACAGGGGCAAGAATGAGCAGTTCTTC	CASSLHRGKNEQFF	NA	TRBD1	TRBV9	TRBJ2-1
TGTGCCAGTAGTTTAGGCCGTCAGGCTTTCTTT	CASSLGRQAFF	NA	NA	TRBV19	TRBJ1-1
TGTGCCAGCTCAGCTAATGGACAGGGCGATGGCTACACCTTC	CASSANGQGDGYTF	NA	TRBD1	TRBV18	TRBJ1-2
TGTGCCAGCAGTTTGACTAGCTTGTACGAGCAGTACTTC	CASSLTSLYEQYF	few	TRBD2	TRBV28	TRBJ2-7
TGTGCCAGCAGCTCGGACAGGGGGTCGGAGACCCAGTACTTC	CASSSDRGSETQYF	NA	TRBD1	TRBV7-6	TRBJ2-5
TGTGCCAGCAGTCAAGGGGTCAATGAGCAGTTCTTC	CASSQGVNEQFF	few	NA	TRBV11-2	TRBJ2-1
TGTGCCAGCTCACCACTAGCGGGAGATATGGAGACCCAGTACTTC	CASSPLAGDMETQYF	NA	TRBD2	TRBV18	TRBJ2-5
TGTGCCAGTACCCGCGGGTTAGCAGAACAAGAGACCCAGTACTTC	CASTRGLAEQETQYF	NA	NA	TRBV19	TRBJ2-5
TGCGGCGTTGAAGACGGACCTAGGACAGGGGCCAACGTCCTGACTTTC	CGVEDGPRTGANVLTF	NA	NA	TRBV29-1	TRBJ2-6
TGTTCCAGCAGCTTTTGGGACAGGGTTTCAGAGACCCAGTACTTC	CSSSFWDRVSETQYF	NA	TRBD1	TRBV7-9	TRBJ2-5